This T cell receptor (beta chain) appears in the sequencing data of a study of blood T cell repertoires in COVID-19. As for the study in general: Acute and convalescent COVID-19 samples came from the United States, Italy and Spain. T cells, B-cell-depleted T cells, or PBMCs supplied cDNA or gDNA.

The CDR3 extends over 14 amino acids. Trimming removed 7 bases at V and 6 bases at J, with 18 bases between. Germline V gene data show CDR1 as SGHRS and CDR2 as YFSETQ. TCRdb's table, derived via immunoSEQ multiplex PCR, lists solely in-frame clones and lacks some. The data show roughly 100,000 clones, with around 90% seen just once and over 2% held by the top ten. Sequencing used peripheral blood. This chain uses TRBV5-1 with TRBJ2-3; D is possibly TRBD2 (5 bases). The receptor was derived from a man aged 50 to 59 with active COVID-19. DNA for the CDR3: TGCGCCAGCGGCCCTAGACTGGACTCCGATACGCAGTATTTT. Protein product: CASGPRLDSDTQYF.